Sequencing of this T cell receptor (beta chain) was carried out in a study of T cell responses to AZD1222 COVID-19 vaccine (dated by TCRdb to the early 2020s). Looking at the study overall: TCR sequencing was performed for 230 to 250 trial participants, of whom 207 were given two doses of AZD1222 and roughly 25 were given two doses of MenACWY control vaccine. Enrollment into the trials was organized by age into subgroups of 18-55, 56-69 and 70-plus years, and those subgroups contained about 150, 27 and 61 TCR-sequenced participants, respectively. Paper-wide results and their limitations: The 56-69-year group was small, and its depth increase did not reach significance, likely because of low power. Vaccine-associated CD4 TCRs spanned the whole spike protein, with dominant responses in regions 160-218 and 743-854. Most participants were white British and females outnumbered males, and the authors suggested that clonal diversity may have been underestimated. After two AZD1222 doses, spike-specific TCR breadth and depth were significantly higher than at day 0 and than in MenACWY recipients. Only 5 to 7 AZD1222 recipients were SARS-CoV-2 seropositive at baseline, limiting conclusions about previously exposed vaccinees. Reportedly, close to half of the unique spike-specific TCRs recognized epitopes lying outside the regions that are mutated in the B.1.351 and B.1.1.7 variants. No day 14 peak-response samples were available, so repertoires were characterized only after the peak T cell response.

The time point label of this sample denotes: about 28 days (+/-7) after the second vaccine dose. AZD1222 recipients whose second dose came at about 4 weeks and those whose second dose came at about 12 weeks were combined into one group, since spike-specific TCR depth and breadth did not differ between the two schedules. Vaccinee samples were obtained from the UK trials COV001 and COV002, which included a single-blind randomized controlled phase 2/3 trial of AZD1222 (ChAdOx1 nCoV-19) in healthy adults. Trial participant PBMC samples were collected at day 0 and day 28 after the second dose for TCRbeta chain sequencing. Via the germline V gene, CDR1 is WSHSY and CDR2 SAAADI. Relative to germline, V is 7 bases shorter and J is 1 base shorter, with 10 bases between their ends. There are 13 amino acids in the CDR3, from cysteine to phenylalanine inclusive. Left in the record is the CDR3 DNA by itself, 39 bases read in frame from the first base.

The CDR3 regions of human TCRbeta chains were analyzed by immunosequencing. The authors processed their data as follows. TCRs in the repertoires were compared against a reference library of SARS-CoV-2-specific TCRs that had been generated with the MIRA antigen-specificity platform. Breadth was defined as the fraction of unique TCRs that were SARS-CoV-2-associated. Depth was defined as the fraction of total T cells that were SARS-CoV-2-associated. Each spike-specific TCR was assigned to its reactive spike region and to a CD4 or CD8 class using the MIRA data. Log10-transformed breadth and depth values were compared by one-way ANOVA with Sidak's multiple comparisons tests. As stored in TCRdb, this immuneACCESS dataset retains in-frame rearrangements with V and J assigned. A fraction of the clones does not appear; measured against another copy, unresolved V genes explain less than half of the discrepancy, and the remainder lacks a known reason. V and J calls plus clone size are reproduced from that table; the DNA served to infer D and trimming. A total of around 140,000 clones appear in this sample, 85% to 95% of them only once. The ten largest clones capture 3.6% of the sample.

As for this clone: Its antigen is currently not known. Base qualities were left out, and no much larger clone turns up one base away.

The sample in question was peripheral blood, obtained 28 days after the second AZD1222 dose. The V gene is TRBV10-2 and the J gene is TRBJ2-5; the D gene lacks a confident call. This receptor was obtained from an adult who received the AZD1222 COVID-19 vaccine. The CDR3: CASTSLSQETQYF. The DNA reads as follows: TGCGCCAGCACGTCCCTAAGCCAAGAGACCCAGTACTTC.